These 19 T cell receptor beta chains originate from one sample sequenced in a study of T cell changes during pregnancy in multiple sclerosis. Assay used: immunoSEQ multiplex PCR; TCRdb lists only in-frame clones, some missing. The data hold fewer than 75,000 clones, with 85% to 95% observed a single time. This sample comprised peripheral blood, obtained after pregnancy. Source of these receptors: a female donor in good health, enrolled as a control in a pregnancy study.

The J gene is TRBJ1-2, the V gene TRBV25-1; D uncertain. This CDR3 spans 13 amino acids. Deletions cut 3 bases from V and 2 bases from J, with 7 bases between. Germline-derived CDR1 and CDR2 are MGHDK and SYGVNS. CDR3 loop: CASSDDFNYGYTF. CDR3 nucleotide sequence: TGTGCCAGCAGTGACGACTTCAACTATGGCTACACCTTC.

Concerning this clone: In the same sample, other DNA sequences code for this CDR3. The V gene is TRBV9, the J gene TRBJ2-5; no clear D gene. Trimming took 0 bases from V and 2 from J, leaving 8 bases between them. The CDR3 consists of 14 residues. Per germline, CDR1 SGDLS and CDR2 YYNGEE. The CDR3, as DNA: TGTGCCAGCAGCGTAGTAGGAGCTCAAGAGACCCAGTACTTC. This sequence encodes CASSVVGAQETQYF.

This rearrangement joins TRBV28 to TRBJ2-1; no reliable D call. Germline loops: CDR1 MDHEN, CDR2 SYDVKM. There are 15 residues in the CDR3. Trimming took 6 bases from V and 7 from J, leaving 19 bases between them. The DNA for the CDR3 is TGTGCCAGCAGCCCAAGAGCCTTGGAGCTAAATGAGCAGTTCTTC. Translated: CASSPRALELNEQFF.

The V and J genes are TRBV10-3 and TRBJ2-1; 9 bases are shared with TRBD2. This CDR3 has 14 amino acids. Per germline, CDR1 ENHRY and CDR2 SYGVKD. V shed 7 bases and J 8 bases; nucleotides not matched to a gene: 9. The chain's CDR3 is CAINAGGPGDEQFF. The CDR3 DNA reads as TGTGCCATCAACGCGGGAGGGCCGGGGGATGAGCAGTTCTTC.

This clone was observed once. The CDR3 here is CASSPGTSIRELFF. Written as DNA, the CDR3 is TGTGCCAGCAGCCCCGGGACATCAATACGGGAGCTGTTTTTT. The rearrangement uses TRBV6-5 and TRBJ2-2; TRBD1 might be the D (6 bases). The CDR3 has 14 amino acids. CDR1 and CDR2 (germline): MNHEY, SVGAGI. V dropped 6 bases and J dropped 9 bases, with 17 bases sitting between them.

The rearrangement joins TRBV30 to TRBJ2-5; 7 nucleotides line up with TRBD1. CDR3 size: 16 residues. The V gene's germline CDR1 is GTSNPN and CDR2 SVGIG (reference sequence). With 0 bases clipped from V and 2 bases from J, the junction kept 9 bases outside the gene matches. The CDR3 region has the DNA TGTGCCTGGAGTGTACGGGTTCCGGGACAGCAAGAGACCCAGTACTTC. Residues: CAWSVRVPGQQETQYF.

This clone was observed a single time. The CDR3 region is CASTKRQGNTGELFF. In nucleotides, the CDR3 is TGTGCCAGCACCAAACGACAGGGAAACACCGGGGAGCTGTTTTTT. V is TRBV11-3 and J is TRBJ2-2; 7 positions agree with TRBD1. Trimming at V came to 7 bases and at J to 2 bases, leaving 7 bases not matched to a gene. CDR1 is SGHNT, CDR2 YENEEA, per germline. This CDR3 is 15 amino acids long.

CDR3 region: CASSLIGGNTGELFF. The CDR3 DNA reads TGTGCCAGCAGCTTAATCGGGGGTAACACCGGGGAGCTGTTTTTT. The rearrangement uses TRBV7-3 and TRBJ2-2; maybe TRBD2 (6 bases). CDR1 SGHTA and CDR2 FQGTGA come from the germline V gene. V was trimmed by 1 base and J by 2 bases, leaving 8 bases between them. CDR3 length: 15 residues.

This clone was detected only once. The rearrangement joins TRBV4-2 to TRBJ2-3; no firm D call. Germline loops: CDR1 LGHNA, CDR2 YNFKEQ. This CDR3 spans 13 amino acids. V dropped 0 bases and J dropped 5 bases, with 6 bases sitting between them. Written as DNA, the CDR3 is TGTGCCAGCAGCCAAGATAGAGGAGATACGCAGTATTTT. This gives the protein CASSQDRGDTQYF.

The chain combines TRBV6-5 with TRBJ2-3, with TRBD1 matching 8 bases. The CDR3 is 15 amino acids. Germline V gives CDR1 MNHEY, CDR2 SVGAGI. V lost 0 bases and J lost 3; bases outside the gene matches: 2. CDR3 in DNA: TGTGCCAGCAGTTACTCGAGGACAGGGACAGATACGCAGTATTTT. As protein: CASSYSRTGTDTQYF.

This chain uses TRBV4-2 with TRBJ1-5; D gene ambiguous. Trimming took 0 bases from V and 12 from J, leaving 18 bases between them. The CDR3 is 15 residues long. The V gene's germline CDR1 is LGHNA and CDR2 YNFKEQ. In DNA form, the CDR3 reads TGTGCCAGCAGCCAAGAATCGTCAAGAGGGTCGGTCCAGCATTTT. Translation gives CASSQESSRGSVQHF.

The chain joins TRBV27 to TRBJ2-2; 10 nucleotides agree with TRBD1. The germline V gene has CDR1 MNHEY and CDR2 SMNVEV (reference sequence). J gave up 3 bases and V 6 bases, and 1 base lay outside the gene matches. The CDR3 length is 14 residues. The CDR3 protein is CASRGTGDTGELFF. DNA of the CDR3: TGTGCCAGCAGAGGGACAGGGGACACCGGGGAGCTGTTTTTT.

V is TRBV6-4 and J is TRBJ2-1, with TRBD2 matching 12 bases. The CDR3 runs 14 residues. The trim removed 7 bases at V and 9 bases at J, leaving 7 bases unmatched. The germline gives CDR1 MRHNA, CDR2 SNTAGT. CDR3 in amino acids: CASTASGGASEQFF. DNA of the CDR3: TGTGCCAGCACGGCTAGCGGGGGGGCCAGTGAGCAGTTCTTC.

The chain is built from TRBV13 and TRBJ2-5; 9 bases are shared with TRBD2. The CDR3 spans 15 residues. Germline trimming cut 6 bases from V and 5 bases from J; bases unmatched to any gene: 10. CDR1 and CDR2 from the germline V gene are PRHDT and FYEKMQ (reference sequence). The CDR3 bases are TGTGCCAGCAGGCAAGGCGGGGGGGCCTCGGAGACCCAGTACTTC. Its protein product is CASRQGGGASETQYF.

This clone was recorded a few times. This chain joins TRBV7-9 and TRBJ2-2; 13 bases align to TRBD2. Germline V gene sequence: CDR1 SEHNR, CDR2 FQNEAQ (reference sequence). After removal of 4 bases from V and 3 bases from J, the junction contained 8 bases not matched to a gene. The CDR3 loop spans 18 amino acids. Written as DNA, the CDR3 is TGTGCCAGCAGCTCTGGGGGACTAGCGGGGTCCTACACCGGGGAGCTGTTTTTT. Translation: CASSSGGLAGSYTGELFF.

This rearrangement joins TRBV6-1 to TRBJ1-5; D perhaps matches TRBD1 (5 bases). CDR3 length: 15 amino acids. The V end was cut by 4 bases, the J end by 3 bases, with 13 bases between. Germline V lookup: CDR1 MNHNS, CDR2 SASEGT. CDR3 bases: TGTGCCAGCAGTGGGGGCGGAGGGGCCAATCAGCCCCAGCATTTT. Protein: CASSGGGGANQPQHF.

The chain is built from TRBV7-8 and TRBJ2-2; TRBD1 matches at 7 bases. This CDR3 has 18 amino acids. Per the germline V gene, CDR1 is SGHVS and CDR2 is FQNEAQ. Unmatched junction bases numbered 13, after V lost 4 bases and J lost 2 bases. The DNA for the CDR3 is TGTGCCAGCAGCTCGACGAGACAGGGACGGAAAAACACCGGGGAGCTGTTTTTT. This gives the protein CASSSTRQGRKNTGELFF.

This clone turned up a few times. The chain joins TRBV29-1 to TRBJ1-1; TRBD1 might be the D (6 bases). There are 13 residues in the CDR3. The V gene's germline CDR1 is SQVTM and CDR2 ANQGSEA. The V gene lost 7 bases and the J gene lost 8 bases, with 20 bases spanning the gap. CDR3 bases: TGCAGCGCCGAACAGGGTGGGATCGACGAAGCTTTCTTT. This codes for CSAEQGGIDEAFF.

The rearrangement joins TRBV27 to TRBJ2-2; TRBD1 is a possible D gene (6 bases). Germline assignment: CDR1 MNHEY and CDR2 SMNVEV (reference sequence). The CDR3 has 15 residues. V shed 3 bases and J shed 4 bases, with 12 bases lying between them. Here the CDR3 reads CASSLFGQITGELFF. CDR3 nucleotide sequence: TGTGCCAGCAGTTTGTTTGGACAGATCACCGGGGAGCTGTTTTTT.